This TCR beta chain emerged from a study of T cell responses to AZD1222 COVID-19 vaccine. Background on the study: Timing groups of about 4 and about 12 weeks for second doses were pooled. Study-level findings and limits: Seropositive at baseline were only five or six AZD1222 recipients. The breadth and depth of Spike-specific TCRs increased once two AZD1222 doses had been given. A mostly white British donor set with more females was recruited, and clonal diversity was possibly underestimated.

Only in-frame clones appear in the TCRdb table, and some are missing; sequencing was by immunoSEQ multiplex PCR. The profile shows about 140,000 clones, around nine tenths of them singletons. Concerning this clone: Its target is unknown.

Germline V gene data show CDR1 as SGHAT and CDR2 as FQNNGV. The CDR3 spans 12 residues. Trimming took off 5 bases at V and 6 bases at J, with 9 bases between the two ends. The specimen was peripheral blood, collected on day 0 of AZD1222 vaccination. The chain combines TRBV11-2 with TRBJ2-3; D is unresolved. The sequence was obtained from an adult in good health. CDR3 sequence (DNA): TGTGCCAGCAGCCCCGGTACGGATACGCAGTATTTT. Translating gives CASSPGTDTQYF.